One T cell receptor (beta chain) is described in this entry. Its target is unknown. Some clones are missing from TCRdb's copy, which holds only in-frame ones; the method was immunoSEQ multiplex PCR. The sample lists 75,000 to 90,000 clones; approximately 90% were seen once. The data stem from a study of identifying expanded T cells in peripheral blood. Germline V gene data show CDR1 as SGHNT and CDR2 as YYREEE (reference sequence). V lost 0 bases and J 6 bases, leaving 7 bases between the germline ends. The CDR3 covers 13 residues. During the collection period, no donor immune events like infections were recorded. Broader study findings: Approximately two-week clone count variance significantly increased as total template count grew. Approximately 1.2 clones differed between technical replicates, versus approximately 17 and 20 over time.

This TCR was recovered from a person between 18 and 69 years old in good health. The material sequenced was blood. This chain uses TRBV5-4 with TRBJ2-1; D unresolved. DNA for the CDR3: TGTGCCAGCAGCTTGGTCTCACTCAATGAGCAGTTCTTC. This gives the protein CASSLVSLNEQFF.